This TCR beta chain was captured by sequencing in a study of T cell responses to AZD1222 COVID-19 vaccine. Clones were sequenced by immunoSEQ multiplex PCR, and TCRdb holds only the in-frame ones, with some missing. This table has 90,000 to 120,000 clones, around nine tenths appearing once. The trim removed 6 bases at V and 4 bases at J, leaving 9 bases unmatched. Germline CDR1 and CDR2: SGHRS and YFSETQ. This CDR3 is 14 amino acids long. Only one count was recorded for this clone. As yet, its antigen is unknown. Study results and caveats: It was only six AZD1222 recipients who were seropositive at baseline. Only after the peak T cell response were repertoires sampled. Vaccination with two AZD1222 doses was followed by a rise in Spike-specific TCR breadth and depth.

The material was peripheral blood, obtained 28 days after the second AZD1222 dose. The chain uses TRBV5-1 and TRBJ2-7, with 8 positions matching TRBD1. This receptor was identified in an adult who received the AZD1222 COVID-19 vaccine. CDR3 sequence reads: CASNREDRAYEQYF. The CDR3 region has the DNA TGCGCCAGCAACAGGGAGGACAGGGCTTACGAGCAGTACTTC.